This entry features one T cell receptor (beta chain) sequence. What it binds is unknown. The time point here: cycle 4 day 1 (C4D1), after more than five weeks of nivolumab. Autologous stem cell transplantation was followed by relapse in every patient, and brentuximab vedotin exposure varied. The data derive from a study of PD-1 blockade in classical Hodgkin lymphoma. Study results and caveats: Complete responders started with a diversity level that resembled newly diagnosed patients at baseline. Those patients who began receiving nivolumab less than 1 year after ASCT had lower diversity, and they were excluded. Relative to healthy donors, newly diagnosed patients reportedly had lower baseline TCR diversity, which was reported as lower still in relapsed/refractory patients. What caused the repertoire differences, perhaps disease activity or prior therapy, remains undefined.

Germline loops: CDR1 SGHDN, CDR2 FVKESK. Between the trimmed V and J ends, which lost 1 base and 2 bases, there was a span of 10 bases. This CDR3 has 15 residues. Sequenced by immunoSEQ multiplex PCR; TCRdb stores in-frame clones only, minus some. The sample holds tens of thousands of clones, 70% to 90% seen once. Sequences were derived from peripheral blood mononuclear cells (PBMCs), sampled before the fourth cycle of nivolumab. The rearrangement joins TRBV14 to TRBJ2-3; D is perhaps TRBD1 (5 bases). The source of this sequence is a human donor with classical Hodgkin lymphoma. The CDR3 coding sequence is TGTGCCAGCAGCCAAGTAAGGGGATTCACAGATACGCAGTATTTT. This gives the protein CASSQVRGFTDTQYF. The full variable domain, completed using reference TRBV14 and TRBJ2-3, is EAGVTQFPSHSVIEKGQTVTLRCDPISGHDNLYWYRRVMGKEIKFLLHFVKESKQDESGMPNNRFLAERTGGTYSTLKVQPAELEDSGVYFCASSQVRGFTDTQYFGPGTRLTVL.